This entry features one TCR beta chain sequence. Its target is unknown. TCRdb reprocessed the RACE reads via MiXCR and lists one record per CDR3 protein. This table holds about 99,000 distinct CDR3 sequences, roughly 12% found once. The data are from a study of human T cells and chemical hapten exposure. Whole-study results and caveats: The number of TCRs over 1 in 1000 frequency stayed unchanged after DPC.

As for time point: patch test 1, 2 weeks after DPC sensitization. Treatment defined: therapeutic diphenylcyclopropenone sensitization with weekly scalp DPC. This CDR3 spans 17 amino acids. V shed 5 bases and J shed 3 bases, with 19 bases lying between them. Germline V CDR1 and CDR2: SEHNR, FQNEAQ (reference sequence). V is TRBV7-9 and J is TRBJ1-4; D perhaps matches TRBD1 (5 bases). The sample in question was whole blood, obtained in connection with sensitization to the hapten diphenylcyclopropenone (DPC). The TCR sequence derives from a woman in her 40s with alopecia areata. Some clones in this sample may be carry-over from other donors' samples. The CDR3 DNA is TGTGCCAGCAGCCCCGGCAGGGTTTTAGCGGCTAATGAAAAACTGTTTTTT. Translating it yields CASSPGRVLAANEKLFF.